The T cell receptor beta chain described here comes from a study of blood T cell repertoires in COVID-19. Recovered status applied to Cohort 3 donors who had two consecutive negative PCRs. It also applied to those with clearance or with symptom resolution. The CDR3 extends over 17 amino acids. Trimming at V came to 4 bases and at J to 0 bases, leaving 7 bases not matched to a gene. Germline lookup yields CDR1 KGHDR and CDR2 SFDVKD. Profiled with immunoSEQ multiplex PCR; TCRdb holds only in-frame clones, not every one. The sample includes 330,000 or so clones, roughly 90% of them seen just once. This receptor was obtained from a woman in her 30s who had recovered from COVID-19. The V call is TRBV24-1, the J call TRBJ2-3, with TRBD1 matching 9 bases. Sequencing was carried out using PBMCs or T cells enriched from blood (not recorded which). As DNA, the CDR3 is TGTGCCACCAGTGACGCGGACAGGGGTATAAGCACAGATACGCAGTATTTT. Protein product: CATSDADRGISTDTQYF.